This T cell receptor (beta chain) is drawn from a study of blood T cell repertoires in COVID-19. For the study at large: From the United States, Italy and Spain came samples of acute and convalescent COVID-19. T cells, B-cell-depleted T cells, or PBMCs provided the cDNA or gDNA that served as material.

Under the authors' procedure: Estimation of nucleated cell counts relied on the amplification of reference gene primers. Using immunoSEQ multiplex PCR, the repertoire was profiled, and TCRdb retains in-frame clones only, with some absent. V and J calls and clone size are those listed in that table; D and trimming were worked out from the DNA. The profile covers about 170,000 clones, with about 83% appearing a single time and approximately 2% taken by the ten largest. The specimen sequenced was peripheral blood. The clonotype comes from a woman aged 80 or over with acute or convalescent COVID-19.

CDR3 residues: CASSLSSGTHNEQFF. CDR3 nucleotide sequence: TGTGCCAGTAGTTTATCCAGCGGGACCCACAATGAGCAGTTCTTC. This chain links TRBV19 with TRBJ2-1; 7 nucleotides align to TRBD2. Germline-derived CDR1 and CDR2 are LNHDA and SQIVND (reference sequence). The V and J ends lost 5 bases and 5 bases, in that order; junction bases with no gene match: 9. The CDR3 sequence is 15 residues long. The variable domain in full, completed from reference TRBV19 and TRBJ2-1, reads DGGITQSPKYLFRKEGQNVTLSCEQNLNHDAMYWYRQDPGQGLRLIYYSQIVNDFQKGDIAEGYSVSREKKESFPLTVTSAQKNPTAFYLCASSLSSGTHNEQFFGPGTRLTVL.